These 7 T cell receptor beta chains share one sample of origin, sequenced in a study of blood T cell repertoires in COVID-19. TCRdb's copy holds only in-frame clones and misses some; the assay was immunoSEQ multiplex PCR. This sample has about 480,000 clones, with 70% to 90% found just once. The material sequenced was PBMCs or T cells enriched from blood (not recorded which). These receptors all stem from a woman in her late teens or twenties with acute COVID-19.

This clone was seen a single time. The chain uses TRBV19 and TRBJ2-6; 8 bases agree with TRBD1. In germline, CDR1 is LNHDA, CDR2 SQIVND (reference sequence). With V trimmed by 6 bases and J by 3 bases, 1 base remained unmatched. The CDR3 is made up of 14 amino acids. The CDR3 region has the DNA TGTGCCAGTAGACAGGGGGGTGGGGCCAACGTCCTGACTTTC. Encoded protein: CASRQGGGANVLTF.

This chain connects TRBV5-1 to TRBJ2-7; 7 nucleotides agree with TRBD1. Germline V gene lookup returns CDR1 SGHRS and CDR2 YFSETQ. The CDR3 sequence is 13 residues long. The J segment lost 3 bases and the V segment lost 3 bases, leaving 3 bases of the junction unmatched. The CDR3 sequence: CASSSGQNYEQYF. CDR3 coding DNA: TGCGCCAGCAGCTCGGGACAGAACTACGAGCAGTACTTC.

The rearrangement uses TRBV19 and TRBJ2-1, with 7 bases that match TRBD2. Germline values: CDR1 LNHDA, CDR2 SQIVND (reference sequence). The ends lost 6 bases at V and 3 bases at J; junction bases unmatched: 8. The CDR3 covers 15 residues. CDR3 amino acids: CASRLEASGYNEQFF. The CDR3 DNA is TGTGCCAGTAGGCTGGAGGCTAGCGGCTACAATGAGCAGTTCTTC.

This clone has just one count. The chain employs TRBV14 and TRBJ2-5; D possibly corresponds to TRBD1 (6 bases). Per the germline V gene, CDR1 is SGHDN and CDR2 is FVKESK. The germline V and J ends were trimmed by 3 bases and 2 bases, with 16 bases remaining between them. CDR3 length equals 16 residues. The CDR3 here is CASSQPRRTAQETQYF. The CDR3 DNA is TGTGCCAGCAGCCAGCCTCGGCGGACAGCGCAAGAGACCCAGTACTTC.

The chain combines TRBV7-9 with TRBJ2-3; 9 bases line up with TRBD2. The CDR3 totals 16 residues. The germline CDR1 and CDR2 sequences are SEHNR and FQNEAQ (reference sequence). The junction had 14 bases not matched to a gene; V was cut back by 5 bases and J by 8 bases. The CDR3 sequence: CASSPSGGSRAGTQYF. As DNA, the CDR3 is TGTGCCAGCAGCCCCAGCGGGGGGTCCCGGGCTGGTACGCAGTATTTT.

This sequence joins TRBV10-3 and TRBJ2-1, with D possibly being TRBD2 (6 bases). CDR1 and CDR2 from the germline V gene are ENHRY and SYGVKD. This CDR3 is built from 14 residues. Trimming took off 5 bases at V and 7 bases at J, with 15 bases between the two ends. In DNA, the CDR3 is TGTGCCATCAGTTCGGGGGTCCCGGGAAATGAGCAGTTCTTC. Its translation: CAISSGVPGNEQFF.

Comment on this clone: Other DNA sequences within the sample encode an identical CDR3. The chain couples TRBV12-3 or TRBV12-4 to TRBJ1-1, with D unresolved. CDR3 size: 11 residues. With 3 bases removed from V and 7 bases from J, the gap between germline ends came to 6 bases. Here the CDR3 DNA reads TGTGCCAGCAGTTTGAGCGGTGAAGCTTTCTTT. Translation: CASSLSGEAFF.